These 32 T cell receptor beta chains originate from one sample sequenced in a study of shared clonotypes between healthy human individuals. The method was immunoSEQ multiplex PCR; TCRdb's version includes in-frame clones alone and lacks a portion of them. The table has roughly 2.5 million clones, more than 80% seen once; the top ten hold about 0.13%. Specimen: naive CD4+ T cells sorted from blood. As for subset: CD45RA+ positively selected. The origin of the receptors is a man aged 18 to 35 in good health.

This rearrangement joins TRBV18 to TRBJ2-1; 9 bases fit TRBD2. CDR3 length: 13 amino acids. Germline CDR1 KGHSH, CDR2 LQKENI. V shed 7 bases and J 9 bases; nucleotides not matched to a gene: 7. CDR3 sequence: CASLGSGSFEQFF. CDR3 sequence (DNA): TGTGCCAGCTTGGGTAGCGGGAGCTTTGAGCAGTTCTTC.

This clone was seen only once. The rearrangement links TRBV5-4 to TRBJ1-2; a possible D gene is TRBD1 (6 bases). The V and J ends lost 4 bases and 2 bases respectively, with 15 bases between them. The CDR3 length is 15 residues. The germline gives CDR1 SGHNT, CDR2 YYREEE (reference sequence). CDR3 sequence: CASSAIEGGNYGYTF. The CDR3 bases are TGTGCCAGCAGCGCGATTGAGGGGGGCAACTATGGCTACACCTTC.

V usage is TRBV11-2 and J usage is TRBJ2-1; 9 nucleotides align to TRBD2. Germline V gives CDR1 SGHAT, CDR2 FQNNGV. This CDR3 has 15 residues. V was pared by 4 bases and J by 8 bases, with 9 bases of the junction left unmatched. The CDR3 is CASSSPGLALHEQFF. For the CDR3, the DNA is TGTGCCAGCAGCTCGCCGGGACTAGCTCTCCATGAGCAGTTCTTC.

The rearrangement uses TRBV7-9 and TRBJ1-2, with D maybe TRBD1 (6 bases). Germline CDR1 reads SEHNR; CDR2 reads FQNEAQ (reference sequence). V was shortened by 5 bases and J by 5 bases, with 18 bases between the two germline ends. This CDR3 has 15 amino acids. CDR3 protein: CASSGTGLGGYGYTF. CDR3 coding DNA: TGTGCCAGCAGCGGTACAGGGTTGGGGGGTTATGGCTACACCTTC. Combining the CDR3 with reference TRBV7-9 and TRBJ1-2 gives the whole variable domain DTGVSQNPRHKITKRGQNVTFRCDPISEHNRLYWYRQTLGQGPEFLTYFQNEAQLEKSRLLSDRFSAERPKGSFSTLEIQRTEQGDSAMYLCASSGTGLGGYGYTFGSGTRLTVV.

The chain couples TRBV19 to TRBJ1-3; no clear D gene. The V end lost 9 bases, the J end lost 0 bases, and 12 bases lay between the germline ends. CDR3 length: 14 residues. CDR1 and CDR2 from the germline V gene are LNHDA and SQIVND (reference sequence). CDR3: CASMRGDSGNTIYF. The CDR3, as DNA: TGTGCCAGCATGCGGGGTGACTCTGGAAACACCATATATTTT.

The rearrangement uses TRBV5-6 and TRBJ2-2; D is unclear. From germline, CDR1 is SGHDT and CDR2 YYEEEE. The CDR3 totals 16 residues. V dropped 4 bases and J dropped 1 base, with 14 bases sitting between them. CDR3 region: CASSTRLLVNTGELFF. The CDR3 DNA follows: TGTGCCAGCAGCACCCGATTGCTCGTGAACACCGGGGAGCTGTTTTTT.

As regards this clone: Distinct nucleotide sequences in the sample also encode this CDR3. This chain uses TRBV2 with TRBJ2-3; D uncertain. The germline V gene has CDR1 SNHLY and CDR2 FYNNEI. The CDR3 consists of 14 residues. Trimming cost V 3 bases and J 2 bases, with 9 bases left between them. The CDR3 DNA follows: TGTGCCAGCAGTGATCGGCTCTTCACAGATACGCAGTATTTT. It yields the protein CASSDRLFTDTQYF. Combining the CDR3 with reference TRBV2 and TRBJ2-3 gives the whole variable domain EPEVTQTPSHQVTQMGQEVILRCVPISNHLYFYWYRQILGQKVEFLVSFYNNEISEKSEIFDDQFSVERPDGSNFTLKIRSTKLEDSAMYFCASSDRLFTDTQYFGPGTRLTVL.

The chain is built from TRBV5-6 and TRBJ2-5, with 8 bases matching TRBD1. There are 18 residues in the CDR3. J gave up 1 base and V 3 bases, and 14 bases lay outside the gene matches. Germline loops: CDR1 SGHDT, CDR2 YYEEEE. The CDR3 reads CASSSTRAGGFPQETQYF. The CDR3 DNA sequence: TGTGCCAGCAGCTCTACCCGGGCAGGGGGCTTCCCCCAAGAGACCCAGTACTTC. The entire variable domain, with the rest obtained from reference TRBV5-6 and TRBJ2-5, is as follows: DAGVTQSPTHLIKTRGQQVTLRCSPKSGHDTVSWYQQALGQGPQFIFQYYEEEERQRGNFPDRFSGHQFPNYSSELNVNALLLGDSALYLCASSSTRAGGFPQETQYFGPGTRLLVL.

The V and J genes are TRBV29-1 and TRBJ2-3; 15 bases map to TRBD2. Germline V gene sequence: CDR1 SQVTM, CDR2 ANQGSEA. There are 18 residues in the CDR3. V was pared by 6 bases and J by 6 bases, with 16 bases of the junction left unmatched. The CDR3 protein is CSVLLGLAGGPRGDTQYF. The CDR3 DNA reads TGCAGCGTCCTCTTGGGACTAGCGGGAGGTCCCCGTGGGGATACGCAGTATTTT.

Comments on this clone: Other DNA sequences in this specimen translate into the identical CDR3. J is TRBJ2-5 and V is TRBV7-9; D may be TRBD2 (5 bases). The CDR3 length is 14 residues. Trimming took off 2 bases at V and 2 bases at J, with 9 bases between the two ends. Germline CDR1 reads SEHNR; CDR2 reads FQNEAQ (reference sequence). Here the CDR3 reads CASSLRTGQETQYF. The CDR3 DNA follows: TGTGCCAGCAGCTTACGGACGGGGCAAGAGACCCAGTACTTC.

The V call is TRBV6-1, the J call TRBJ2-7; D remains unclear. Germline CDR1 MNHNS, CDR2 SASEGT. CDR3 length equals 13 residues. V was cut by 7 bases and J by 3 bases, with 13 bases left in between. The CDR3 loop reads CASMEGVLYEQYF. The CDR3 region has the DNA TGTGCCAGCATGGAAGGTGTCCTCTACGAGCAGTACTTC.

This rearrangement joins TRBV5-1 to TRBJ2-5; perhaps D is TRBD1 or TRBD2 (6 bases each). Germline loops: CDR1 SGHRS, CDR2 YFSETQ. This CDR3 has 15 residues. V was cut by 1 base and J by 4 bases, with 14 bases left in between. This CDR3 reads CASSLLGGIAETQYF. The CDR3 DNA follows: TGCGCCAGCAGCTTGCTGGGGGGCATTGCAGAGACCCAGTACTTC.

The rearrangement joins TRBV10-3 to TRBJ1-2; D call uncertain. The CDR3 has 13 amino acids. The V end was cut by 2 bases, the J end by 3 bases, with 7 bases between. CDR1 and CDR2 (germline): ENHRY, SYGVKD. In nucleotides, the CDR3 is TGTGCCATCAGTGAGGCGGATTACTATGGCTACACCTTC. Its translation: CAISEADYYGYTF.

About this clone itself: Other DNA sequences in this specimen translate into the identical CDR3. For the CDR3, the DNA is TGTGCCAGCTCACCGGGACTAGCGGGGAACGAGCAGTACTTC. Encoded protein: CASSPGLAGNEQYF. The rearrangement uses TRBV18 and TRBJ2-7; TRBD2 matches 13 bases. CDR1 is KGHSH, CDR2 LQKENI, per germline. The CDR3 has 14 residues. Trimming took 3 bases from V and 5 from J; bases not matched to a gene: 1. Full variable domain (rest looked up from reference TRBV18 and TRBJ2-7): NAGVMQNPRHLVRRRGQEARLRCSPMKGHSHVYWYRQLPEEGLKFMVYLQKENIIDESGMPKERFSAEFPKEGPSILRIQQVVRGDSAAYFCASSPGLAGNEQYFGPGTRLTVT.

This rearrangement joins TRBV6-7 to TRBJ2-5; D possibly matches TRBD1 or TRBD2 (5 bases each). TRBV6-7 is assigned to the ORF class and has an uncertain function. The CDR3 is 15 residues long. V lost 6 bases, J lost 1 base, and 15 bases lay in between. Here the CDR3 DNA reads TGTGCCAGCAGCCCACCGGGACGATGCCAAGAGACCCAGTACTTC. Its protein is CASSPPGRCQETQYF.

V and J are TRBV7-9 and TRBJ1-6, with TRBD1 matching over 10 bases. The CDR3 has 15 amino acids. V shed 5 bases and J 9 bases; nucleotides not matched to a gene: 7. Germline assignment: CDR1 SEHNR and CDR2 FQNEAQ (reference sequence). The CDR3 here is CASSPDRGLGSPLHF. The CDR3 DNA reads as TGTGCCAGCAGCCCCGACAGGGGGCTGGGTTCACCCCTCCACTTT. The whole variable domain, filled in from reference TRBV7-9 and TRBJ1-6, reads DTGVSQNPRHKITKRGQNVTFRCDPISEHNRLYWYRQTLGQGPEFLTYFQNEAQLEKSRLLSDRFSAERPKGSFSTLEIQRTEQGDSAMYLCASSPDRGLGSPLHFGNGTRLTVT.

Note on this clone: Other DNA sequences of this sample code for an identical CDR3. J is TRBJ2-7 and V is TRBV28, with TRBD2 matching over 7 bases. The CDR3 covers 13 residues. The germline V gene has CDR1 MDHEN and CDR2 SYDVKM. With 5 bases clipped from V and 2 bases from J, the junction kept 3 bases outside the gene matches. The CDR3 protein is CASSGGGPYEQYF. CDR3 bases: TGTGCCAGCAGTGGCGGGGGACCCTACGAGCAGTACTTC. The full variable domain, with the rest looked up from reference TRBV28 and TRBJ2-7, is DVKVTQSSRYLVKRTGEKVFLECVQDMDHENMFWYRQDPGLGLRLIYFSYDVKMKEKGDIPEGYSVSREKKERFSLILESASTNQTSMYLCASSGGGPYEQYFGPGTRLTVT.

The V gene is TRBV5-4, the J gene TRBJ1-4; D may be TRBD1 (5 bases). CDR3 size: 15 residues. Trimming removed 4 bases from V and 8 bases from J, with 18 bases in between. The V gene's germline CDR1 is SGHNT and CDR2 YYREEE (reference sequence). The CDR3 reads CASSVLGREREKLFF. In nucleotides, the CDR3 is TGTGCCAGCAGCGTGCTAGGCAGGGAGAGAGAAAAACTGTTTTTT. The entire variable domain, with the rest obtained from reference TRBV5-4 and TRBJ1-4, is as follows: ETGVTQSPTHLIKTRGQQVTLRCSSQSGHNTVSWYQQALGQGPQFIFQYYREEENGRGNFPPRFSGLQFPNYSSELNVNALELDDSALYLCASSVLGREREKLFFGSGTQLSVL.

J is TRBJ1-5 and V is TRBV4-1, with a possible D match to TRBD1 (5 bases). Trimming stripped 4 bases from V and 3 bases from J, with 16 bases between. This CDR3 contains 16 residues. Germline CDR1 is MGHRA and CDR2 is YSYEKL. The DNA of the CDR3 is TGCGCCAGCAGCCCCGGGGCCGGGCGGGCCAATCAGCCCCAGCATTTT. This sequence encodes CASSPGAGRANQPQHF.

The chain recombines TRBV2 with TRBJ1-6; D may be TRBD1 (6 bases). The V gene lost 0 bases and the J gene lost 9 bases, with 30 bases spanning the gap. Per the germline V gene, CDR1 is SNHLY and CDR2 is FYNNEI. This CDR3 is built from 21 residues. The CDR3 region is CASSEALKKQGLRGVISPLHF. CDR3 DNA: TGTGCCAGCAGTGAAGCGCTTAAGAAACAGGGCCTCCGAGGCGTGATTTCACCCCTCCACTTT.

In regard to this clone: Other nucleotide sequences from this sample produce the same CDR3. V usage is TRBV5-1 and J usage is TRBJ1-4; D gene uncertain. Germline loops: CDR1 SGHRS, CDR2 YFSETQ. CDR3 length: 14 residues. Trimming took off 0 bases at V and 0 bases at J, with 3 bases between the two ends. CDR3 protein: CASSLVATNEKLFF. The CDR3 bases are TGCGCCAGCAGCTTGGTTGCAACTAATGAAAAACTGTTTTTT.

V gene TRBV27 combines with J gene TRBJ2-5, with D possibly being TRBD1 or TRBD2 (5 bases each). This CDR3 contains 14 residues. The V end lost 5 bases, the J end lost 7 bases, and 17 bases lay between the germline ends. Germline loops: CDR1 MNHEY, CDR2 SMNVEV (reference sequence). The CDR3 region has the DNA TGTGCCAGCAGTCCCTCCGGGGCGATTGGGACCCAGTACTTC. Translated: CASSPSGAIGTQYF.

In regard to this clone: The identical CDR3 is also encoded by other nucleotide sequences in the sample. This sequence joins TRBV5-1 and TRBJ2-2; D might be TRBD2 (6 bases). V was pared by 2 bases and J by 1 base, with 9 bases between. This CDR3 has 15 residues. Germline V gene sequence: CDR1 SGHRS, CDR2 YFSETQ. CDR3 coding DNA: TGCGCCAGCAGCTTAAGCGGGCAGAACACCGGGGAGCTGTTTTTT. Its translation is CASSLSGQNTGELFF.

The chain recombines TRBV5-4 with TRBJ2-5; either TRBD1 or TRBD2 may supply D (5 bases each). CDR1 SGHNT and CDR2 YYREEE come from the germline V gene (reference sequence). V dropped 4 bases and J dropped 4 bases, with 11 bases sitting between them. The CDR3 loop spans 13 amino acids. The CDR3 protein is CASSREGRETQYF. In DNA form, the CDR3 reads TGTGCCAGCAGCCGTGAGGGACGAGAGACCCAGTACTTC.

The CDR3 spells CASSFASGSSYNEQFF. Here the CDR3 DNA reads TGTGCCAGCAGCTTCGCTAGCGGAAGCTCCTACAATGAGCAGTTCTTC. The chain carries TRBV7-2 and TRBJ2-1; 7 nucleotides line up with TRBD2. Germline assignment: CDR1 SGHTA and CDR2 FQGNSA. The CDR3 runs to 16 residues. V shed 3 bases, J shed 0 bases, and the junction held 5 bases outside the gene matches.

V is TRBV30 and J is TRBJ2-7, with 7 nucleotides matching TRBD2. V was clipped by 7 bases and J by 7 bases; unmatched bases: 7. Germline lookup yields CDR1 GTSNPN and CDR2 SVGIG (reference sequence). This CDR3 contains 11 residues. The CDR3: CAYNRGGEQYF. The CDR3 nucleotides are TGTGCCTACAATAGGGGAGGGGAGCAGTACTTC.

The gene calls are TRBV30 and TRBJ2-1, with TRBD2 as a possible D gene (6 bases). Germline lookup yields CDR1 GTSNPN and CDR2 SVGIG (reference sequence). The CDR3 runs to 13 residues. V was clipped by 3 bases and J by 3 bases, with 9 bases between them. Here the CDR3 reads CAWSGSLYNEQFF. For the CDR3, the DNA is TGTGCCTGGAGCGGGAGTCTCTACAATGAGCAGTTCTTC. Variable domain in full (rest from reference TRBV30 and TRBJ2-1): SQTIHQWPATLVQPVGSPLSLECTVEGTSNPNLYWYRQAAGRGLQLLFYSVGIGQISSEVPQNLSASRPQDRQFILSSKKLLLSDSGFYLCAWSGSLYNEQFFGPGTRLTVL.

The chain uses TRBV30 and TRBJ2-5, with a weak D call TRBD2 (5 bases). The length of the CDR3 is 15 residues. Looked up from germline, CDR1 is GTSNPN and CDR2 is SVGIG (reference sequence). The ends were cut back, 3 bases at V and 1 base at J, with 15 bases in the middle. The CDR3 sequence: CAWSSDRGLQETQYF. CDR3 DNA: TGTGCCTGGAGCTCTGACCGAGGACTCCAAGAGACCCAGTACTTC.

This clone came up once. The chain carries TRBV7-9 and TRBJ1-4; TRBD1 matches 8 bases. Germline V gene sequence: CDR1 SEHNR, CDR2 FQNEAQ (reference sequence). The V gene end was trimmed by 3 bases and the J gene end by 7 bases; junction bases not matched to a gene: 7. The CDR3 contains 15 residues. In DNA form, the CDR3 reads TGTGCCAGCAGCTTGGGCGAGACAGGGGTTGAAAAACTGTTTTTT. Translated: CASSLGETGVEKLFF.

Concerning this clone itself: Other DNA sequences in the sample encode the same CDR3. This chain links TRBV5-1 with TRBJ1-1; a weak D match, TRBD1 (5 bases). The CDR3 extends over 14 amino acids. Germline V lookup: CDR1 SGHRS, CDR2 YFSETQ. V dropped 0 bases and J dropped 1 base, with 7 bases sitting between them. The CDR3, as DNA: TGCGCCAGCAGCTTGGCCACAGGGAACACTGAAGCTTTCTTT. Its translation is CASSLATGNTEAFF.

This chain joins TRBV20-1 and TRBJ2-5, with D uncertain. Germline CDR1 is DFQATT and CDR2 is SNEGSKA (reference sequence). V was trimmed by 3 bases and J by 8 bases, leaving 7 bases between them. The CDR3 is 10 residues long. The CDR3 protein is CSASDGTQYF. The CDR3, as DNA: TGCAGTGCTAGTGACGGTACCCAGTACTTC.

This clone was counted once. V usage is TRBV18 and J usage is TRBJ2-5, with D uncertain. V lost 5 bases to trimming and J lost 4 bases, with 5 bases between them. Germline lookup yields CDR1 KGHSH and CDR2 LQKENI. The CDR3 is made up of 11 amino acids. The DNA for the CDR3 is TGTGCCAGCTCAGACTCAGAGACCCAGTACTTC. This sequence encodes CASSDSETQYF.